This T cell receptor beta chain is drawn from a study of post-analysis software for immune sequencing data (dated by TCRdb to the mid-2010s). In terms of the full investigation: Recorded disease courses included relapsing-remitting, secondary progressive and progressive-relapsing multiple sclerosis, with some patients lacking subtype annotation. A subset of samples was prepared in parallel using single-end sample barcoding, then pooled and co-amplified after Illumina adapter ligation. The multiple sclerosis patient repertoires were compared with about a dozen previously published healthy control repertoires from donors aged roughly 6 to 25 years. What the research found in general, with its limitations: Several TRBV segments, including TRBV5-6, TRBV5-1 and TRBV20-1, were significantly more frequent in patients than controls. The multiple sclerosis patient group was slightly younger than the control group. Normalized Chao1 diversity was significantly lower in multiple sclerosis patients than controls, suggesting substantial peripheral T-cell clonal expansion. When samples were clustered directly using the F measure, samples prepared in the same batch co-clustered strongly, which prompted a batch-effect correction.

Comment on this clonotype: Its recognized antigen is unknown. The record has no base qualities; no much larger clone is one base away.

Receptor amplification or capture employed PCR. The sequencer listed for this sample is Illumina HiSeq 2500. To reduce PCR and sequencing biases, unique molecular identifiers were built into the TCR beta cDNA libraries. Roughly 0.5 million cDNA molecules were obtained per 1 to 10 million input T cells, so each molecule approximated one T cell. The same protocol used for the earlier healthy control dataset was applied to prepare and sequence the patient libraries. Within a given batch, samples were prepared together, multiplexed and sequenced on the same HiSeq lane. The study's own analysis went as follows. Raw barcoded reads were processed with MIGEC, and single-read molecular identifier groups were discarded before consensus assembly and CDR3 extraction. Clonotype tables were post-analysed with VDJtools, normalizing diversity by down-sampling all datasets to the smallest sample size. In repertoire overlap clustering, CDR3 amino acid sequences, but not nucleotide sequences, were matched to correct batch-related cross-sample contamination. TCRdb cleaned the public reads at Q25 with fastp, built clones with MiXCR and kept in-frame beta chains. Each entry merges the rows of one CDR3 protein and shows their most common DNA and genes. The V and J calls follow TCRdb's processing rather than the paper's. The sample records more than 450,000 distinct CDR3 sequences, around 47% of which are singletons. Roughly 1.7% of the sample belongs to the ten largest clones.

Including the terminal cysteine and phenylalanine, the CDR3 comprises 11 residues. Only the CDR3 part of the read is kept: 33 bases, read in frame from the first base. V lost 6 bases and J lost 4 bases; the stretch between them is 10 bases long. CDR1 and CDR2 are drawn from the germline V gene: SQVTM, ANQGSEA. TCR beta repertoires were profiled from peripheral blood of roughly 13 young patients with multiple sclerosis to demonstrate the VDJtools post-analysis software. The multiple sclerosis patients were children and adolescents ranging in age from roughly 6 to 15 years. The chain joins TRBV29-1 to TRBJ2-7; possibly the D gene is TRBD1, per 6 matching bases. Sequencing was performed on blood. The clonotype comes from a girl aged 5-17 years with multiple sclerosis. The CDR3 region reads CSVKRGYEQYF. The DNA is TGCAGCGTGAAAAGGGGGTACGAGCAGTACTTC.